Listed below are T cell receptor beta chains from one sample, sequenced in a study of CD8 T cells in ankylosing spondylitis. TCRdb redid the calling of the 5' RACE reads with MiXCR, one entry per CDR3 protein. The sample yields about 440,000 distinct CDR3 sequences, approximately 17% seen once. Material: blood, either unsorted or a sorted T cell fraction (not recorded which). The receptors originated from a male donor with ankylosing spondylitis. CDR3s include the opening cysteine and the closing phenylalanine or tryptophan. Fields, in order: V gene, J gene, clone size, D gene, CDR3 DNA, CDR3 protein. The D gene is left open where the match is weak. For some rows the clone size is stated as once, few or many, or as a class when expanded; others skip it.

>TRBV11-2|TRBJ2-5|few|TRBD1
TGTGCCAGCAGCTTACGGAGGACAGGTCCATCATCAACCCCCACGGAGACCCAGTACTTC
CASSLRRTGPSSTPTETQYF
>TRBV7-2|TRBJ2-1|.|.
TGTGCCAGCAGCTTGGCGCTTCCCAATGAGCAGTTCTTC
CASSLALPNEQFF
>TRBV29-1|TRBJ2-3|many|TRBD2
TGCAGCGCCCCGACTAGCGGGGGGACCACAGATACGCAGTATTTT
CSAPTSGGTTDTQYF
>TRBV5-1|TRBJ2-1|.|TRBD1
TGCGCCAGCACCACGGACAGGGGGGGCAATGAGCAGTTCTTC
CASTTDRGGNEQFF
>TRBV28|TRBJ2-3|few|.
TGTGCCAGCAGTCAGGGCACCGGGGCAGCTACGCAGTATTTT
CASSQGTGAATQYF
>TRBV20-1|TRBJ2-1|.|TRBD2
TGCAGTGCTAGAGGACCGCGGGGAACTAGCGGGGGCCCCCCGGGGTGGTACAATGAGCAGTTCTTC
CSARGPRGTSGGPPGWYNEQFF
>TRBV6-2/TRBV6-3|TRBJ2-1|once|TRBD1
TGTGCCAGCAGTTACATCGGGACAGCCGAAATCTTC
CASSYIGTAEIF
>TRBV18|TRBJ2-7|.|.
TGTGCCAGCTCACCAACACAGGGTATCGTGGACGAGCAGTACTTC
CASSPTQGIVDEQYF
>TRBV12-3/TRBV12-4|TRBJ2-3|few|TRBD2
TGTGCCAGCAGTTCGCGGACTAGCGGGACAGATACGCAGTATTTT
CASSSRTSGTDTQYF
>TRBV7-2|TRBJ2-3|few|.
TGTGCCAGCAGCCCCGGGGCCCAAGGTGATACGCAGTATTTT
CASSPGAQGDTQYF
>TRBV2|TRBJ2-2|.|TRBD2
TGTGCCAGCAGTGTGACTAGCTCCGGCACCGGGGAGCTGTTTTTT
CASSVTSSGTGELFF
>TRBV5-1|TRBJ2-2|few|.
TGCGCCAGCAGCGCCCGAGAGCGAGACACCGGGGAGCTGTTTTTT
CASSARERDTGELFF
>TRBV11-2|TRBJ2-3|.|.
TGTGCCAGCAGCTTAGGGATGGGGGCGGCGGCTAGCACAGATACGCAGTATTTT
CASSLGMGAAASTDTQYF
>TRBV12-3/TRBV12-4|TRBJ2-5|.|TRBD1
TGTGCCAGCAGCGACGGGACAGACCAAGAGACCCAGTACTTC
CASSDGTDQETQYF
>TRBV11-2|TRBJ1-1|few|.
TGTGCCAGCAGCTTTGGCACAGGGAGGAACACTGAAGCTTTCTTT
CASSFGTGRNTEAFF
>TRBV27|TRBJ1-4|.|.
TGTGCCAGCAGTGTAGGGAGGACTAATGAAAAACTGTTTTTT
CASSVGRTNEKLFF
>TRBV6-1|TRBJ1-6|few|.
TGTGCCAGCAGTGAAATAGGGTTTTCACCCCTCCACTTT
CASSEIGFSPLHF
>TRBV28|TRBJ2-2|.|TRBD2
TGTGCCAGCAGTGGGTCTAGCGGGATCTACGGGGAGCTGTTTTTT
CASSGSSGIYGELFF
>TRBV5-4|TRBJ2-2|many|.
TGTGCCAGCAGCTTGGGACAGCGTAGGAACACCGGGGAGCTGTTTTTT
CASSLGQRRNTGELFF
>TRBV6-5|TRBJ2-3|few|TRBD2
TGTGCCAGCAGTTACCACACCGGGGGGGGCTTGGGCACAGATACGCAGTATTTT
CASSYHTGGGLGTDTQYF
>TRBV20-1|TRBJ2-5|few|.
TGCAGTGCTAGGGGAGGAGTGTCGTCGACCCAGTACTTC
CSARGGVSSTQYF
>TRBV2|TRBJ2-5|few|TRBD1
TGTGCCAGCACCAAAGGGACAGGGGGCAGTGAGACCCAGTACTTC
CASTKGTGGSETQYF
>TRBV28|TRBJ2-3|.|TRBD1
TGTGCCAGCAATCCGGGACAGGGGTCCCCCACAGATACGCAGTATTTT
CASNPGQGSPTDTQYF
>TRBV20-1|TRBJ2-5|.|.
TGCAGTGGGACAACAATTGGGGCCCCTCGGGAGACCCAGTACTTC
CSGTTIGAPRETQYF
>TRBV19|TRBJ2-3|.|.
TGTGCCAGTAGTACCCGCGGGACGGTCGGCACAGATACGCAGTATTTT
CASSTRGTVGTDTQYF
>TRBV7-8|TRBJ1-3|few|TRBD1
TGTGCCAGCAGCTCGACAGGGGGAAGAAACACCATATATTTT
CASSSTGGRNTIYF
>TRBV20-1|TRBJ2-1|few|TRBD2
TGCAGTGCTAAGAGGCTAGCGGCCTCCTACAATGAGCAGTTCTTC
CSAKRLAASYNEQFF
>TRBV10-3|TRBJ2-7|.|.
TGTGCCATTACGTCTCAGGGAGGCGAGCAGTACTTC
CAITSQGGEQYF
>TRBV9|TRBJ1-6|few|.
TGTGCCAGCAGCGGGCAGGGGACAAGAAATTCACCCCTCCACTTT
CASSGQGTRNSPLHF
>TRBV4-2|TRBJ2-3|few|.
TGTGCCAGCAGCCAAGCGGAGGGAGTAAGCACAGATACGCAGTATTTT
CASSQAEGVSTDTQYF
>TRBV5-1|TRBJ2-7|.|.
TGCGCCAGCAGCCGGGTGGGTAAGCAGTCAAGAACCTACGAGCAGTACTTC
CASSRVGKQSRTYEQYF
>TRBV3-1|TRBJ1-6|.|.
TGTGCCAGCAGCCAAGGGGACACGATCTATAATTCACCCCTCCACTTT
CASSQGDTIYNSPLHF
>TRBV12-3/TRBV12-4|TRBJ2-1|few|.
TGTGCCAGCAGTTTCAGAGGCTACAATGAGCAGTTCTTC
CASSFRGYNEQFF
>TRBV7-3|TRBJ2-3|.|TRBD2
TGTGCCAGCAGCTTACGGCCAGCGGGATCAGGAGATACGCAGTATTTT
CASSLRPAGSGDTQYF
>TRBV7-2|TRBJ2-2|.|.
TGTGCCAGCAGCGTACAGGGGGGGGACACCGGGGAGCTGTTTTTT
CASSVQGGDTGELFF
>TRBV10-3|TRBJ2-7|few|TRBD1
TGTGCCACTATGGCGGGGACAGGTCGTTCCTACGAGCAGTACTTC
CATMAGTGRSYEQYF
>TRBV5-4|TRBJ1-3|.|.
TGTGCCAGCAGCTTGGGGTTTGGAAACACCATATATTTT
CASSLGFGNTIYF
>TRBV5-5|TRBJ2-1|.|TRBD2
TGTGCCAGCAGACTGGGTGGTAGCGGGAACTACAATGAGCAGTTCTTC
CASRLGGSGNYNEQFF